This TCR beta chain was observed in a study of vaccination and CD4 T cells after COVID-19. Study overall: Participants were administered two doses of either the BNT162b2 or the mRNA-1273 vaccine. The study collected post-vaccine samples a median around 66 days after dose two, with a range of 14 to 241. Study-wide results and caveats: With convalescent patients, a median about 90% of reactive clones emerged solely after vaccination.

Cultured CD4+ T-cell DNA underwent Oncomine TCR Beta short-read sequencing. TCRdb called the PCR reads again in MiXCR, with one record for every CDR3 protein. This sample carries 10,000 to 15,000 distinct CDR3 sequences, around half of them seen once, and the ten largest clones take 28%. CDR1 MNHNS and CDR2 SASEGT come from the germline V gene. Trimming removed 4 bases from V and 0 bases from J, with 11 bases in between. The CDR3 contains 15 residues. There are a few counts of this clonotype. What it binds is unknown. This sample's treatment: approximately 10-day PBMC culture with coronavirus spike peptide pools or control peptides (ViraFEST assay).

The V and J genes are TRBV6-1 and TRBJ2-3; D unresolved. The sample was CD4+ T cells from blood, cultured in vitro. The origin of this receptor is a human donor who had recovered from COVID-19. Written as DNA, the CDR3 is TGTGCCAGCAGTGTCGGTGTCGTAAGCACAGATACGCAGTATTTT. This codes for CASSVGVVSTDTQYF.